A selection of T cell receptor beta chains follows, all from one sample in a study of CD8 T cells in ankylosing spondylitis. TCRdb analysed the 5' RACE reads with MiXCR anew, one entry per CDR3 protein. The top ten clones hold 3.5% of a sample with around 320,000 distinct CDR3 sequences, around 21% of them seen once. Input material: blood, either unsorted or a sorted T cell fraction (not recorded which). The receptors here all came from a female donor with ankylosing spondylitis or in good health (not recorded which). The CDR3 runs from the conserved cysteine through the conserved F or W. Each record gives: D gene, clone size, J gene, V gene, CDR3 length, CDR3 protein, CDR3 DNA. D genes are given only for firm matches. Clone sizes are given selectively: once, few, many, or a class where the clone is expanded.

D: -; size: few; J: TRBJ2-1; V: TRBV4-3; length: 15; CDR3: CASSLYWPGPNEQFF; DNA: TGCGCCAGCAGTCTTTACTGGCCGGGGCCCAATGAGCAGTTCTTC
D: -; size: few; J: TRBJ2-1; V: TRBV28; length: 12; CDR3: CASILWGYEQFF; DNA: TGTGCCAGCATTTTATGGGGGTATGAGCAGTTCTTC
D: -; size: few; J: TRBJ2-1; V: TRBV7-9; length: 15; CDR3: CASSSPRWGLDEQFF; DNA: TGTGCCAGCAGCTCCCCGCGCTGGGGGCTGGATGAGCAGTTCTTC
D: -; size: -; J: TRBJ2-7; V: TRBV5-4; length: 16; CDR3: CASSLGLGTGNYEQYF; DNA: TGTGCCAGCAGCTTGGGACTTGGTACAGGCAACTACGAGCAGTACTTC
D: TRBD2; size: -; J: TRBJ2-7; V: TRBV29-1; length: 15; CDR3: CSVEDLGGGHLEQYF; DNA: TGCAGCGTTGAAGATCTTGGCGGGGGGCACTTGGAGCAGTACTTC
D: TRBD2; size: -; J: TRBJ2-7; V: TRBV20-1; length: 13; CDR3: CSAPSGKVSEQYF; DNA: TGCAGTGCCCCTAGCGGGAAGGTCTCCGAGCAGTACTTC
D: -; size: many; J: TRBJ1-4; V: TRBV5-1; length: 13; CDR3: CASKVRREEKLFF; DNA: TGCGCCAGCAAGGTCCGGAGGGAGGAAAAACTGTTTTTT
D: -; size: few; J: TRBJ2-2; V: TRBV6-5; length: 11; CDR3: CATVGGTVLFF; DNA: TGTGCCACCGTAGGGGGGACCGTTTTGTTTTTT
D: TRBD2; size: few; J: TRBJ2-7; V: TRBV20-1; length: 14; CDR3: CSATSAGGTYEQYF; DNA: TGCAGTGCCACATCAGCGGGAGGAACTTACGAGCAGTACTTC
D: -; size: -; J: TRBJ2-3; V: TRBV25-1; length: 15; CDR3: CASPLLEGVTDTQYF; DNA: TGTGCCAGCCCTCTCCTGGAGGGGGTCACAGATACGCAGTATTTT
D: -; size: -; J: TRBJ2-1; V: TRBV5-1; length: 14; CDR3: CASSLSGINNEQFF; DNA: TGCGCCAGCAGCTTATCAGGGATCAACAATGAGCAGTTCTTC
D: TRBD2; size: -; J: TRBJ2-3; V: TRBV4-3; length: 13; CDR3: CASSQVLAGAEYF; DNA: TGCGCCAGCAGCCAAGTACTAGCGGGGGCCGAGTATTTT
D: -; size: many; J: TRBJ2-7; V: TRBV3-1; length: 15; CDR3: CASSQGVSGSYEQYF; DNA: TGTGCCAGCAGCCAAGGGGTCAGCGGCTCCTACGAGCAGTACTTC
D: -; size: -; J: TRBJ2-5; V: TRBV5-6; length: 13; CDR3: CASTLNRVETQYF; DNA: TGTGCCAGCACTCTAAACAGGGTTGAGACCCAGTACTTC
D: TRBD2; size: few; J: TRBJ2-3; V: TRBV20-1; length: 14; CDR3: CSARVLAGTDTQYF; DNA: TGCAGTGCTAGAGTTCTAGCGGGAACAGATACGCAGTATTTT
D: -; size: -; J: TRBJ1-2; V: TRBV10-3; length: 12; CDR3: CATKGTPYGYTF; DNA: TGTGCCACCAAGGGGACTCCCTATGGCTACACCTTC
D: -; size: -; J: TRBJ2-2; V: TRBV30; length: 14; CDR3: CAWRLDGNTGELFF; DNA: TGTGCCTGGAGATTAGACGGCAACACCGGGGAGCTGTTTTTT
D: TRBD2; size: few; J: TRBJ2-5; V: TRBV9; length: 15; CDR3: CASSVSGLAEETQYF; DNA: TGTGCCAGCAGCGTTTCGGGACTAGCGGAAGAGACCCAGTACTTC
D: TRBD1; size: -; J: TRBJ1-5; V: TRBV20-1; length: 15; CDR3: CSARRGPNNNQPQHF; DNA: TGCAGTGCTAGAAGGGGGCCCAATAACAATCAGCCCCAGCATTTT
D: TRBD2; size: many; J: TRBJ2-3; V: TRBV15; length: 14; CDR3: CATSRASGGSVQYF; DNA: TGTGCCACCAGCAGAGCTAGCGGGGGGAGTGTGCAGTATTTT
D: -; size: few; J: TRBJ2-2; V: TRBV10-3; length: 14; CDR3: CAISGRDNTGELFF; DNA: TGTGCCATCAGTGGGCGGGACAACACCGGGGAGCTGTTTTTT
D: -; size: few; J: TRBJ1-4; V: TRBV20-1; length: 11; CDR3: CSARGREKLFF; DNA: TGCAGTGCTAGGGGGCGGGAAAAACTGTTTTTT
D: TRBD2; size: few; J: TRBJ2-7; V: TRBV5-1; length: 18; CDR3: CASSSRASGIGSSYEQYF; DNA: TGCGCCAGCAGCTCAAGGGCTAGCGGGATCGGAAGCTCCTACGAGCAGTACTTC
D: -; size: many; J: TRBJ2-7; V: TRBV5-1; length: 15; CDR3: CASSLALGGIDEQYF; DNA: TGCGCCAGCAGCTTGGCCCTCGGCGGGATCGACGAGCAGTACTTC
D: -; size: -; J: TRBJ2-7; V: TRBV28; length: 15; CDR3: CASSLGVSEAYEQYF; DNA: TGTGCCAGCAGTTTAGGCGTTTCCGAAGCCTACGAGCAGTACTTC
D: -; size: few; J: TRBJ2-2; V: TRBV6-2/TRBV6-3; length: 13; CDR3: CASRTTNTGELFF; DNA: TGTGCCAGCAGAACAACGAACACCGGGGAGCTGTTTTTT
D: -; size: -; J: TRBJ1-2; V: TRBV18; length: 13; CDR3: CASSLQRFDGYTF; DNA: TGTGCCAGCTCACTACAGCGGTTTGATGGCTACACCTTC
D: -; size: many; J: TRBJ2-4; V: TRBV10-3; length: 14; CDR3: CAIIDQGAKNIQYF; DNA: TGTGCCATCATCGACCAGGGAGCCAAAAACATTCAGTACTTC
D: -; size: many; J: TRBJ1-3; V: TRBV12-3/TRBV12-4; length: 15; CDR3: CASTLGSLSGNTIYF; DNA: TGTGCCAGCACCCTCGGCAGCCTCTCTGGAAACACCATATATTTT
D: -; size: few; J: TRBJ2-2; V: TRBV7-6; length: 16; CDR3: CASSLLRGAGTGELFF; DNA: TGTGCCAGCAGCTTACTCCGAGGCGCGGGGACCGGGGAGCTGTTTTTT
D: TRBD2; size: -; J: TRBJ2-1; V: TRBV6-2/TRBV6-3; length: 18; CDR3: CASSDHGTSGKQYNEQFF; DNA: TGTGCCAGCAGTGACCACGGGACTAGCGGGAAACAGTACAATGAGCAGTTCTTC
D: -; size: -; J: TRBJ1-5; V: TRBV12-5; length: 14; CDR3: CASGPGFQGQPQHF; DNA: TGTGCTAGTGGTCCGGGATTCCAGGGTCAGCCCCAGCATTTT
D: -; size: many; J: TRBJ2-1; V: TRBV29-1; length: 12; CDR3: CSVEDLSYEQFF; DNA: TGCAGCGTTGAAGATCTCTCCTATGAGCAGTTCTTC
D: -; size: few; J: TRBJ1-3; V: TRBV7-9; length: 14; CDR3: CASSRRRSGNTIYF; DNA: TGTGCCAGCAGTCGAAGGAGGTCTGGAAACACCATATATTTT
D: TRBD2; size: few; J: TRBJ2-1; V: TRBV6-1; length: 15; CDR3: CASTRLAGSNNEQFF; DNA: TGTGCCAGCACCAGACTAGCGGGATCGAACAATGAGCAGTTCTTC